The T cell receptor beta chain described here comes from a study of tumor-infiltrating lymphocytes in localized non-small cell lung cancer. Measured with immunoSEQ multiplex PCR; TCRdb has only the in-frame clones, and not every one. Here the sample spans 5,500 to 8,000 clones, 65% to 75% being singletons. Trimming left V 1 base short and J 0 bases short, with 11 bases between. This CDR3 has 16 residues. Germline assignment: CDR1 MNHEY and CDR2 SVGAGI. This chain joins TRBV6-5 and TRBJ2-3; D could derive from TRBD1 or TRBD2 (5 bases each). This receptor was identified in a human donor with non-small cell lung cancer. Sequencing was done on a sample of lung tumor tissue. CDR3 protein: CASSYWTGTSTDTQYF. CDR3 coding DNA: TGTGCCAGCAGTTACTGGACCGGGACGAGCACAGATACGCAGTATTTT.